What follows are 8 T cell receptor beta chains derived from one specimen sequenced in a study of vaccination effects on CD4 cells after COVID-19. Expansion of antigen-specific CD4+ T cells with viral peptide pools was carried out by the ViraFEST assay before sequencing. Following 10 days of culture, CD4+ T cells were isolated. Every participant took two doses of the BNT162b2 or mRNA-1273 vaccine. Here immunoSEQ multiplex PCR was the method, and the copy in TCRdb shows in-frame clones only, minus some. Found here are some 30,000 clones, roughly 63% of them singletons; the top ten hold approximately 8.9%. Their antigens remain unidentified. The specimen was CD4+ T cells from PBMCs cultured with SARS-CoV-2 spike peptides, collected after COVID-19 vaccination. Source of these receptors: a human donor who received a COVID-19 vaccine.

The chain recombines TRBV6-5 with TRBJ1-5, with a tentative D call TRBD1 (6 bases). The germline V and J ends were trimmed by 2 bases and 4 bases, with 9 bases remaining between them. The CDR3 length is 14 residues. Germline V gene sequence: CDR1 MNHEY, CDR2 SVGAGI. The CDR3 region has the DNA TGTGCCAGCAGTTACGGACAGAGAAATCAGCCCCAGCATTTT. The encoded protein is CASSYGQRNQPQHF.

This sequence joins TRBV6-5 and TRBJ2-3, with 12 bases that match TRBD2. V lost 6 bases and J lost 3; bases outside the gene matches: 4. This CDR3 has 15 amino acids. Germline CDR1 and CDR2: MNHEY and SVGAGI. The CDR3 nucleotides are TGTGCCAGCAGACGCACTAGCGGGAGGACAGATACGCAGTATTTT. Translating gives CASRRTSGRTDTQYF.

The chain links TRBV5-1 to TRBJ2-3; D remains unclear. CDR3 size: 14 residues. CDR1 and CDR2 (germline): SGHRS, YFSETQ. Trimming cost V 0 bases and J 1 base, with 6 bases left between them. The CDR3 is CASSLVPGTDTQYF. Written as DNA, the CDR3 is TGCGCCAGCAGCTTGGTCCCGGGCACAGATACGCAGTATTTT.

The chain recombines TRBV6-5 with TRBJ2-7; no reliable D call. Germline CDR1 is MNHEY and CDR2 is SVGAGI. This CDR3 spans 15 amino acids. Trimming shortened V by 2 bases and J by 0 bases, and 11 bases separated the two germline ends. As DNA, the CDR3 is TGTGCCAGCAGTTACAGGTCAGGAAGCTCCTACGAGCAGTACTTC. It codes for CASSYRSGSSYEQYF.

The table lists this clone with a count of one. The chain is built from TRBV6-5 and TRBJ2-5; D remains ambiguous. CDR3 size: 15 residues. V lost 0 bases, J lost 1 base, and 9 bases lay in between. Germline V gene lookup returns CDR1 MNHEY and CDR2 SVGAGI. The CDR3 is CASSYSAKTQETQYF. CDR3 DNA sequence: TGTGCCAGCAGTTACTCCGCTAAGACCCAAGAGACCCAGTACTTC.

The chain is built from TRBV7-9 and TRBJ1-2; the D is unclear. This CDR3 has 15 amino acids. The V end lost 5 bases, the J end lost 8 bases, and 21 bases lay between the germline ends. Germline assignment: CDR1 SEHNR and CDR2 FQNEAQ (reference sequence). The CDR3 DNA sequence: TGTGCCAGCAGCGAGTTGGCCCTAGGAGGGAAAGGCTACACCTTC. This translates into CASSELALGGKGYTF. Looking up the rest from reference TRBV7-9 and TRBJ1-2 gives the full variable domain: DTGVSQNPRHKITKRGQNVTFRCDPISEHNRLYWYRQTLGQGPEFLTYFQNEAQLEKSRLLSDRFSAERPKGSFSTLEIQRTEQGDSAMYLCASSELALGGKGYTFGSGTRLTVV.

This clone came up a few times. The V gene is TRBV16, the J gene TRBJ1-3; D is ambiguous. Germline loops: CDR1 KGHSY, CDR2 FQNENV. The CDR3 has 14 amino acids. V dropped 4 bases and J dropped 2 bases, with 9 bases sitting between them. CDR3 loop: CASSPRGTGNTIYF. In nucleotides, the CDR3 is TGTGCCAGCAGCCCACGGGGAACTGGAAACACCATATATTTT. Using reference TRBV16 and TRBJ1-3 for the parts outside the CDR3, the full variable domain is GEEVAQTPKHLVRGEGQKAKLYCAPIKGHSYVFWYQQVLKNEFKFLISFQNENVFDETGMPKERFSAKCLPNSPCSLEIQATKLEDSAVYFCASSPRGTGNTIYFGEGSWLTVV.

The rearrangement links TRBV4-1 to TRBJ2-3; D unresolved. CDR3 size: 13 residues. CDR1 MGHRA and CDR2 YSYEKL come from the germline V gene. V lost 2 bases to trimming and J lost 1 base, with 4 bases between them. CDR3 DNA sequence: TGCGCCAGCAGCCAACACGGCACAGATACGCAGTATTTT. Protein sequence: CASSQHGTDTQYF.